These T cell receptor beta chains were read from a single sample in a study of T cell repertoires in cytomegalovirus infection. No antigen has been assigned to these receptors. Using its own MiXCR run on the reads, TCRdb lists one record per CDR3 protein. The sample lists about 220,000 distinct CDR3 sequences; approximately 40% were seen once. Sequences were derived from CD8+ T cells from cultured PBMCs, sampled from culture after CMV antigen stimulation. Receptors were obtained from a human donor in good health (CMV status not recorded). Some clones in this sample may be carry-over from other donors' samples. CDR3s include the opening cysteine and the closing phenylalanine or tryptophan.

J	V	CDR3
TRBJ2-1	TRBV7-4	CASTYQGRMNEQFF
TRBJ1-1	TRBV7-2	CASSLMGRGGTEAFF
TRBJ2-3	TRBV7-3	CASSPMGVSTDTQYF
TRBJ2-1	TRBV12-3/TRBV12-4	CASSSLSLLGGESSYNELFF
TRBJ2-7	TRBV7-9	CASSLGDRGLYEQYF
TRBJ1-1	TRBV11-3	CASSTSGLLDAEAFF
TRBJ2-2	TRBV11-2	CASSRFRGLHKAGELFF
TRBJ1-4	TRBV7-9	CASPVRGNEKLFF
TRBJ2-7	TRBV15	CATSRGTGSPYEQYF
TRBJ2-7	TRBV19	CASRERGQVPYEQYF
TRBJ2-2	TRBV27	CASSLRWGGSNTGELFF
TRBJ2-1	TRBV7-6	CASSAGHNEQFF
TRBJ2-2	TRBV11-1	CASTPERGAMDTGELFF
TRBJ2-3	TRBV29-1	CSVEVQESDTQYF
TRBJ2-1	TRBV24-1	CATSDRQALAGSYNEQFF
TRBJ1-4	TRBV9	CASSPQGGEEKLFF
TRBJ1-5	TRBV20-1	CSASGQGASNQPQHF
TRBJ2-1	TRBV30	CAWSPELGEQFF
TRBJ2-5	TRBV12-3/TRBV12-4	CASSRFLGNAEGETQYF
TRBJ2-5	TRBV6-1	CASSEVPYQETQYF
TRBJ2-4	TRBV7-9	CASSLVGGDENIQYF
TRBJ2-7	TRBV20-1	CSARGLTRASGSSYEQYF
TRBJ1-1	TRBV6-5	CASRRLGTTNTEAFF
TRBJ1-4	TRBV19	CASTRGGRSNEKLFF
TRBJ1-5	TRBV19	CASSFRQSNQPQHF
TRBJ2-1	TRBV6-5	CASSSPGLADEQFF
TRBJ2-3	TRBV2	CASSQYRGRTDTQYF
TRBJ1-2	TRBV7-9	CASSLALDGYTF
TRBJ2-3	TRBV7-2	CASSLRGAHTDTQYF
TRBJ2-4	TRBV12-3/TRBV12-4	CASSLELGRKNIQYF
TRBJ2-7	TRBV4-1	CASSLTSGASYEQYF
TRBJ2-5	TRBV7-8	CASSLIASFGGQETQYF